This TCR beta chain was captured by sequencing in a study of blood T cell repertoires in COVID-19. The wider study: Sources were T cells, B-cell-depleted T cells, or PBMCs; the material itself was cDNA or gDNA.

Clones were sequenced by immunoSEQ multiplex PCR, and TCRdb holds only the in-frame ones, with some missing. Among some 90,000 clones listed, over 80% were seen once. Trimming removed 4 bases from V and 5 bases from J; junction bases left unmatched: 5. The CDR3 has 15 amino acids. Germline values: CDR1 SGHKS, CDR2 YYEKEE (reference sequence). The sequenced sample consisted of peripheral blood. The rearrangement links TRBV5-5 to TRBJ2-1; 11 bases are a match to TRBD2. This TCR was sampled from a human donor in a cohort sampled during active COVID-19. The CDR3 sequence: CASSPLAGGNNEQFF. The CDR3 DNA follows: TGTGCCAGCAGCCCCCTAGCGGGGGGAAACAATGAGCAGTTCTTC.